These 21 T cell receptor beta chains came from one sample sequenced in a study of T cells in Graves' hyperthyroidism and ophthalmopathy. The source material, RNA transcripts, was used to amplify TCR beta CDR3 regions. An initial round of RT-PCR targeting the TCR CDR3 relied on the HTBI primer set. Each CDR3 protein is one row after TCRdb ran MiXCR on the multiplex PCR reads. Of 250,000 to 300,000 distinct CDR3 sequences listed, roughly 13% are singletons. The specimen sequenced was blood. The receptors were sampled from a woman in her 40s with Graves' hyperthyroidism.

Here the CDR3 reads CASSPLGFTEAFF. The CDR3 nucleotides read TGCGCCAGCAGCCCCTTGGGATTCACTGAAGCTTTCTTT. The chain has TRBV4-1 and TRBJ1-1; D unresolved. Looked up from germline, CDR1 is MGHRA and CDR2 is YSYEKL. Deletions cut 4 bases from V and 4 bases from J, with 10 bases between. This CDR3 is 13 amino acids long.

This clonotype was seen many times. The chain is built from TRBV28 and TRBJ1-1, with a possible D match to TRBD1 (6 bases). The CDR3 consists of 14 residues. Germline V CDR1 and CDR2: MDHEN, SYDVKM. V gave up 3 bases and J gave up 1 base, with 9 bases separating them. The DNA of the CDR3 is TGTGCCAGCAGTTTTACACAGGGGAACACTGAAGCTTTCTTT. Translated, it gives CASSFTQGNTEAFF.

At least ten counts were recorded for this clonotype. CDR3 in amino acids: CASSEQGGSSLQETQYF. Written as DNA, the CDR3 is TGTGCCAGCAGTGAACAGGGGGGGTCGAGCCTCCAAGAGACCCAGTACTTC. The genes are TRBV25-1 and TRBJ2-5; D possibly matches TRBD1 or TRBD2 (7 bases each). The V gene's germline CDR1 is MGHDK and CDR2 SYGVNS. The V end was cut by 2 bases, the J end by 1 base, with 17 bases between. The length of the CDR3 is 17 residues.

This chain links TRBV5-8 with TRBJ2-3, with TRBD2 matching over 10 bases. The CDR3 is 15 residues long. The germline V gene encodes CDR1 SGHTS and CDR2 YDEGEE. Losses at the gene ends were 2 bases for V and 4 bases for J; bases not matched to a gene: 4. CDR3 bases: TGTGCCAGCAGCTTAAGCGGGAGGGCCTCAGATACGCAGTATTTT. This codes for CASSLSGRASDTQYF.

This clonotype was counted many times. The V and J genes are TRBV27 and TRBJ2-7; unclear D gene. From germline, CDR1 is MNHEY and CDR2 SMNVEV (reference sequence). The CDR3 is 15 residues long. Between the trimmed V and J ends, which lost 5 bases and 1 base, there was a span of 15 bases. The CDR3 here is CASSPSIRSSYEQYF. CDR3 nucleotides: TGTGCCAGCAGTCCATCTATCCGATCTTCCTACGAGCAGTACTTC.

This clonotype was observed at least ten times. CDR3 bases: TGTGCCAGGGAGGGACAGGGCTACTACGAGCAGTACTTC. This codes for CAREGQGYYEQYF. The chain couples TRBV6-9 to TRBJ2-7, with 9 bases lining up with TRBD1. Germline V lookup: CDR1 MNHGY, CDR2 SVAAGI. J was trimmed by 3 bases and V by 9 bases; bases with no gene match: 6. The CDR3 contains 13 residues.

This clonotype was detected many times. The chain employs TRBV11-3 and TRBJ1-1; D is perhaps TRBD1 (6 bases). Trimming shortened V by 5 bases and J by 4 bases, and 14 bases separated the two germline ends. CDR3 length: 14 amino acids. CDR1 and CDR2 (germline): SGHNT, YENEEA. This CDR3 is CASSQNRVATEAFF. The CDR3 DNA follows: TGTGCCAGCAGCCAGAACAGGGTCGCCACTGAAGCTTTCTTT.

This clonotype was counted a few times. Here the CDR3 DNA reads TGTGCCAGCAGCTTAGATGACGGGACCCCACATGAGCAGTTCTTC. This encodes CASSLDDGTPHEQFF. The V call is TRBV13, the J call TRBJ2-1; the D call may be TRBD1 or TRBD2 (5 bases each). Germline V gene sequence: CDR1 PRHDT, CDR2 FYEKMQ (reference sequence). The CDR3 covers 15 residues. The V and J ends lost 1 base and 8 bases respectively, with 15 bases between them.

As DNA, the CDR3 is TGTGCCAGCAGCTTAGCTGCGGGAGGCCCCTACAATGAGCAGTTCTTC. Protein: CASSLAAGGPYNEQFF. The chain links TRBV7-2 to TRBJ2-1, with 8 positions matching TRBD2. The V and J ends lost 0 bases and 2 bases, in that order; junction bases with no gene match: 3. In germline, CDR1 is SGHTA, CDR2 FQGNSA. The CDR3 has 16 residues.

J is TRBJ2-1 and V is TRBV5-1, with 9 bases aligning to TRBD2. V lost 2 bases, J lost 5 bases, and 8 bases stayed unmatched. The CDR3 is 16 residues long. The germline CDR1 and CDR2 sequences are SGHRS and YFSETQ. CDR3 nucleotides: TGCGCCAGCAGCTTAGCCGCGGGAGGGCCCCACAATGAGCAGTTCTTC. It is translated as CASSLAAGGPHNEQFF. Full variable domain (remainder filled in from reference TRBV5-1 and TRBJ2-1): KAGVTQTPRYLIKTRGQQVTLSCSPISGHRSVSWYQQTPGQGLQFLFEYFSETQRNKGNFPGRFSGRQFSNSRSEMNVSTLELGDSALYLCASSLAAGGPHNEQFFGPGTRLTVL.

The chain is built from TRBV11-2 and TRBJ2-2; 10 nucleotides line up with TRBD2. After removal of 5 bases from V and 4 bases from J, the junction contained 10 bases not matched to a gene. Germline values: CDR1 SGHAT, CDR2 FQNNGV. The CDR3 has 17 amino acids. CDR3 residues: CASSVSGRFMSTGELFF. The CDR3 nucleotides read TGTGCCAGCAGCGTTAGCGGGAGGTTCATGAGCACCGGGGAGCTGTTTTTT.

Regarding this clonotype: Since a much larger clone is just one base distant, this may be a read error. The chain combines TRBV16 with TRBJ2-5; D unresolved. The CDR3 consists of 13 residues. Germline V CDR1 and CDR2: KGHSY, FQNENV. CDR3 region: CASSHLDQETQHF. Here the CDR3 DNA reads TGTGCCAGCAGCCACCTAGACCAAGAGACCCAGCACTTC.

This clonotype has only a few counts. CDR3 protein: CSAPLAGGPHEQYF. CDR3 nucleotides: TGCAGTGCTCCTCTAGCGGGAGGGCCCCACGAGCAGTACTTC. The chain is built from TRBV20-1 and TRBJ2-7, with 12 bases matching TRBD2. The germline gives CDR1 DFQATT, CDR2 SNEGSKA (reference sequence). Trimming cost V 5 bases and J 5 bases; bases outside gene matches: 7. The CDR3 has 14 amino acids.

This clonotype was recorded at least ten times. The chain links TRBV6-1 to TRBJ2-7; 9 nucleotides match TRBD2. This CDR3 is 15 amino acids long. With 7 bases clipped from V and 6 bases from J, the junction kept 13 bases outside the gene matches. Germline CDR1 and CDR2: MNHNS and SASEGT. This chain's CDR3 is CASTPPGLARSEQYF. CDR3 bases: TGTGCCAGCACGCCTCCGGGACTAGCTCGCTCCGAGCAGTACTTC.

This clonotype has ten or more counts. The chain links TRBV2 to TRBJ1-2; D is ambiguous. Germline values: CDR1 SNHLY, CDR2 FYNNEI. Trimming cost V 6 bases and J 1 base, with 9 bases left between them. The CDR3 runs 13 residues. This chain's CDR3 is CASSPDINYGYTF. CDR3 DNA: TGTGCCAGCAGCCCGGATATTAACTATGGCTACACCTTC.

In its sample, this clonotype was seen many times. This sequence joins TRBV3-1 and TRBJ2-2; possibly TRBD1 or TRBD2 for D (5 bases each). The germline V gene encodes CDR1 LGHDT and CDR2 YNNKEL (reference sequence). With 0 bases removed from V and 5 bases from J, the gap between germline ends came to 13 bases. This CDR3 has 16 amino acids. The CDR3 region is CASSQEGELPTGELFF. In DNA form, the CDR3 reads TGTGCCAGCAGCCAAGAGGGGGAACTACCGACCGGGGAGCTGTTTTTT.

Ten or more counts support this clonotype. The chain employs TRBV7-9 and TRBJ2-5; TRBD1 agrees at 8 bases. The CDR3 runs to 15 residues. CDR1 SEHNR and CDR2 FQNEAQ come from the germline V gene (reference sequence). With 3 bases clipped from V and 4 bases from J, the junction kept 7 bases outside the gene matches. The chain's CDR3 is CASSFLQGARETQYF. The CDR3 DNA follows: TGTGCCAGCAGCTTCCTCCAGGGGGCAAGAGAGACCCAGTACTTC.

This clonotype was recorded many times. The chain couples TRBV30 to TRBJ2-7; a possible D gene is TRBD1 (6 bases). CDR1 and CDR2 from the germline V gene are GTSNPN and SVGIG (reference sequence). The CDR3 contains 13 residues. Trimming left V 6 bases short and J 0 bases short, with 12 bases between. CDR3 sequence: CACSGDISYEQYF. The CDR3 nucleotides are TGTGCCTGTTCCGGGGACATCTCCTACGAGCAGTACTTC.

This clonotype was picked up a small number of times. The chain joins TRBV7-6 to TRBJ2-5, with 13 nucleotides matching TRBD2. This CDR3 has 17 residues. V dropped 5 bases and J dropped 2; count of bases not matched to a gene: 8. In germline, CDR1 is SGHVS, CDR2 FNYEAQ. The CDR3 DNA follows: TGTGCCAGCAGCGTGGGACTAGCGGGACTGAGTCAAGAGACCCAGTACTTC. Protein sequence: CASSVGLAGLSQETQYF.

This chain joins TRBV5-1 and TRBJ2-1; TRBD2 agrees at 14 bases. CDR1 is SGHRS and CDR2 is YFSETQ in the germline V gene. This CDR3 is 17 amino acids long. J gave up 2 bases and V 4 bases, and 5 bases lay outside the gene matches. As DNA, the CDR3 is TGCGCCAGCAGCCAAGGGACTAGCGGGGGCACCTACAATGAGCAGTTCTTC. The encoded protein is CASSQGTSGGTYNEQFF.

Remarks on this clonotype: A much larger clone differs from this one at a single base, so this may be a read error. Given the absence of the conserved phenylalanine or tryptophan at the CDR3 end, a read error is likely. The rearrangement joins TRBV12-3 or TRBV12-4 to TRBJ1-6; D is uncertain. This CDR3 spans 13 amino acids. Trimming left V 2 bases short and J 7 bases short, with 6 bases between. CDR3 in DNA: TGTGCCAGCAGTTTAAGGGTCAATTCACCCCTCCACCTT. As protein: CASSLRVNSPLHL.